What follows are 5 T cell receptor beta chains derived from one specimen sequenced in a study of blood T cell repertoires in COVID-19. Produced via immunoSEQ multiplex PCR; TCRdb's table is partial and in-frame only. In the table there are fewer than 650,000 clones, about 88% of which are singletons. Sequencing was performed on peripheral blood. Every receptor here comes from a woman aged 50 to 60 with COVID-19, enrolled during active disease.

This chain connects TRBV15 to TRBJ2-3; D not certain. Looked up from germline, CDR1 is LNHNV and CDR2 is YYDKDF (reference sequence). The CDR3 has 13 amino acids. Trimming pared 9 bases from V and 3 bases from J, leaving 13 bases between. CDR3 coding DNA: TGTGCCACAGGCGCAGGTCAGACAGATACGCAGTATTTT. It translates to CATGAGQTDTQYF.

The rearrangement joins TRBV2 to TRBJ1-2; D unclear. V was cut by 11 bases and J by 4 bases, with 11 bases left in between. This CDR3 comprises 11 residues. Germline V gene lookup returns CDR1 SNHLY and CDR2 FYNNEI. Here the CDR3 reads CAGGQIYGYTF. DNA for the CDR3: TGTGCCGGCGGGCAGATCTATGGCTACACCTTC.

The chain is built from TRBV3-1 (or the pseudogene TRBV3-2) and TRBJ2-4, with D possibly matching TRBD2 (6 bases). The CDR3 has 14 residues. Germline V gene sequence: CDR1 LGHDT, CDR2 YNNKEL (reference sequence). V shed 1 base and J shed 5 bases, with 9 bases lying between them. CDR3 residues: CASSQAGEENIQYF. The CDR3 nucleotides are TGTGCCAGCAGCCAAGCGGGGGAGGAAAACATTCAGTACTTC.

The V and J genes are TRBV28 and TRBJ2-1; 11 nucleotides align to TRBD1. After removal of 2 bases from V and 5 bases from J, the junction contained 11 bases not matched to a gene. The CDR3 has 18 amino acids. Germline lookup yields CDR1 MDHEN and CDR2 SYDVKM. CDR3 residues: CASSLPWTGGVTDNEQFF. The CDR3 DNA follows: TGTGCCAGCAGTTTACCATGGACAGGGGGCGTGACGGACAATGAGCAGTTCTTC.

Turning to this clone: Other nucleotide sequences in the sample specify the same CDR3. This chain joins TRBV10-3 and TRBJ1-5; D gene unclear. This CDR3 comprises 14 residues. V shed 2 bases and J shed 1 base, with 6 bases lying between them. CDR1 ENHRY and CDR2 SYGVKD come from the germline V gene. The CDR3 loop is CAISEGQSNQPQHF. The CDR3, as DNA: TGTGCCATCAGTGAGGGGCAGAGCAATCAGCCCCAGCATTTT.